The 5 T cell receptor beta chains given below trace back to one sample, sequenced in a study of T cell responses to AZD1222 COVID-19 vaccine (dated by TCRdb to the early 2020s). The time point label, as the study defines it: baseline before first vaccination. Libraries were built with the immunoSEQ multiplex PCR assay. TCRdb mirrors the immuneACCESS table, restricted to in-frame sequences. Some clones are absent from its copies; in checked studies, under half trace to an unresolved V gene, and the reason for the others is unknown. Present in this sample are roughly 120,000 clones, 85% to 90% of which were seen just once. The top ten hold about 7.8% of the sample. Sample: peripheral blood, taken on day 0 of AZD1222 vaccination. The receptors were sampled from an adult in good health.

This clone was observed a few times. The rearrangement links TRBV21-1 to TRBJ2-7; TRBD1 was called by the table and not checked on the DNA. TRBV21-1 is marked as a pseudogene. The CDR3 is 18 amino acids. The CDR3 region has the DNA TGTGCCAGCAGCAAACGCCCTGGCAGGGCCCTCATCTCCTACGAGCAGTACTTC. This encodes CASSKRPGRALISYEQYF.

This chain uses TRBV19 with TRBJ2-2; 8 bases line up with TRBD1. After removal of 4 bases from V and 6 bases from J, the junction contained 4 bases not matched to a gene. The CDR3 runs to 14 residues. Germline V lookup: CDR1 LNHDA, CDR2 SQIVND (reference sequence). DNA of the CDR3: TGTGCCAGTAGTACCACAGGGGGAGCCGGGGAGCTGTTTTTT. Protein sequence: CASSTTGGAGELFF.

The rearrangement uses TRBV5-1 and TRBJ1-2, with TRBD1 as a possible D gene (6 bases). The V gene lost 5 bases and the J gene lost 2 bases, with 13 bases spanning the gap. This CDR3 has 14 amino acids. Germline loops: CDR1 SGHRS, CDR2 YFSETQ. The CDR3 DNA is TGCGCCAGCAGTGGTTGGACAGCGAACTATGGCTACACCTTC. Protein product: CASSGWTANYGYTF.

J is TRBJ1-2 and V is TRBV19; no reliable D call. CDR1 and CDR2 (germline): LNHDA, SQIVND (reference sequence). The V end lost 2 bases, the J end lost 4 bases, and 14 bases lay between the germline ends. The CDR3 has 15 residues. The CDR3 protein is CASSITTFRGYGYTF. CDR3 nucleotides: TGTGCCAGTAGTATAACTACTTTCCGGGGCTATGGCTACACCTTC.

V and J are TRBV5-1 and TRBJ2-3; D ambiguous. V was pared by 3 bases and J by 0 bases, with 8 bases between. This CDR3 has 14 amino acids. CDR1 SGHRS and CDR2 YFSETQ come from the germline V gene. The CDR3 is CASSSNPSTDTQYF. The CDR3 nucleotides are TGCGCCAGCAGCTCCAACCCGAGCACAGATACGCAGTATTTT.